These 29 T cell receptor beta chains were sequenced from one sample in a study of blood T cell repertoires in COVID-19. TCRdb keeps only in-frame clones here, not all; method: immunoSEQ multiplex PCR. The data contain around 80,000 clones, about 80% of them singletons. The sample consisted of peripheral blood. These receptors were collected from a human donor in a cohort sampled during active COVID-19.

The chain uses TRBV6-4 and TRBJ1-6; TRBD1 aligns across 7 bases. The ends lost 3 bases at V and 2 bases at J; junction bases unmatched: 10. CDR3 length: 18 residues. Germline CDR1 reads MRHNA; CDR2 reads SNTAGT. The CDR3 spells CASSESSGGWTYNSPLHF. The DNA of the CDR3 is TGTGCCAGCAGTGAATCATCAGGGGGATGGACCTATAATTCACCCCTCCACTTT.

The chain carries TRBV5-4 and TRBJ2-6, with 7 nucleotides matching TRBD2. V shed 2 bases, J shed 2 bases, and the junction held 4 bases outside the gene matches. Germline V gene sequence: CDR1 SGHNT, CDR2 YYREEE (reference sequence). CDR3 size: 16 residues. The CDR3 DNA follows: TGTGCCAGCAGCTTTGGGGGGAGGGCTGGGGCCAACGTCCTGACTTTC. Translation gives CASSFGGRAGANVLTF.

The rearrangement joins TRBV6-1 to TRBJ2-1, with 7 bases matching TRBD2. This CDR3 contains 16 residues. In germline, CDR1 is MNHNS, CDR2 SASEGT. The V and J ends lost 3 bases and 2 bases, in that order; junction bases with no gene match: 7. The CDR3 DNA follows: TGTGCCAGCAGTGACCGGCCTAGCGGAACCTACAATGAGCAGTTCTTC. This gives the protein CASSDRPSGTYNEQFF.

The CDR3, as DNA: TGTGCCAGCAGCTTGAATCAGGGGCCGGGCAATGAGCAGTTCTTC. This codes for CASSLNQGPGNEQFF. The rearrangement uses TRBV7-6 and TRBJ2-1; perhaps TRBD1 as D (6 bases). Germline lookup yields CDR1 SGHVS and CDR2 FNYEAQ. The CDR3 has 15 residues. Trimming removed 3 bases at V and 6 bases at J, with 15 bases between.

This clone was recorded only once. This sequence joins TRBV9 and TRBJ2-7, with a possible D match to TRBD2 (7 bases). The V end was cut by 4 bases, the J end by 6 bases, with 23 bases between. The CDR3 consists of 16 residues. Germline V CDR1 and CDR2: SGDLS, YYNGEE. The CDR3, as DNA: TGTGCCAGCAGCTCCCTGGGGGGGGCCGCTCCGGGCGAGCAGTACTTC. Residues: CASSSLGGAAPGEQYF.

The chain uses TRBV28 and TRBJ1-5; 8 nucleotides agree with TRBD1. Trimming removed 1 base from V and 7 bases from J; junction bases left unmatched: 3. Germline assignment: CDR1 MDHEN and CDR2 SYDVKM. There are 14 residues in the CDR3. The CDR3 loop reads CASSLSGGGQPQHF. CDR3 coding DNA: TGTGCCAGCAGTTTATCAGGGGGCGGACAGCCCCAGCATTTT.

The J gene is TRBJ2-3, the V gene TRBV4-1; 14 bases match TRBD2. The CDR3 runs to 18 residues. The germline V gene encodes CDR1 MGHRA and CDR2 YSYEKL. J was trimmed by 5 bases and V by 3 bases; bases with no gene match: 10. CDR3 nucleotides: TGCGCCAGCAGCCACCGACTAGCGGGGGGGCCCTTAGGAGATACGCAGTATTTT. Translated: CASSHRLAGGPLGDTQYF.

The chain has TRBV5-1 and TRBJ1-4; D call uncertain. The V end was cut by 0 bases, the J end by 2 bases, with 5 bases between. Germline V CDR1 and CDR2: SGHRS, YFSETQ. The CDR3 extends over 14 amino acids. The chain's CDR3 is CASSLAGTNEKLFF. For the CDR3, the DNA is TGCGCCAGCAGCTTGGCCGGGACTAATGAAAAACTGTTTTTT. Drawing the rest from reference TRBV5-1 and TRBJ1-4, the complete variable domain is KAGVTQTPRYLIKTRGQQVTLSCSPISGHRSVSWYQQTPGQGLQFLFEYFSETQRNKGNFPGRFSGRQFSNSRSEMNVSTLELGDSALYLCASSLAGTNEKLFFGSGTQLSVL.

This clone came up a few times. The CDR3 bases are TGTGCCAGTAGTATAGATCTCGGCAGGAATGAGCAGTTCTTC. Translated, it gives CASSIDLGRNEQFF. The rearrangement joins TRBV19 to TRBJ2-1; the D is unclear. Germline V CDR1 and CDR2: LNHDA, SQIVND (reference sequence). V lost 0 bases and J lost 7, with 10 bases in between. The CDR3 has 14 amino acids.

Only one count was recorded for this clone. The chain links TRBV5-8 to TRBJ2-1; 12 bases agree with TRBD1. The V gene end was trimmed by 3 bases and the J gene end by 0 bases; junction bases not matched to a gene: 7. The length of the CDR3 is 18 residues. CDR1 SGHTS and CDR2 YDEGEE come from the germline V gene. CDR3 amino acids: CASSSGTGGWSSYNEQFF. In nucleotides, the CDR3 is TGTGCCAGCAGCTCCGGGACAGGGGGCTGGAGCTCCTACAATGAGCAGTTCTTC.

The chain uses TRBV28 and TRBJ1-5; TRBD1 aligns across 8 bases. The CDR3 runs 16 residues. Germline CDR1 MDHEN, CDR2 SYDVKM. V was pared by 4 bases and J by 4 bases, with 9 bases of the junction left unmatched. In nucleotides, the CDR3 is TGTGCCAGCAGTTCCGACAGGGGAAGTAGGAATCAGCCCCAGCATTTT. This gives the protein CASSSDRGSRNQPQHF.

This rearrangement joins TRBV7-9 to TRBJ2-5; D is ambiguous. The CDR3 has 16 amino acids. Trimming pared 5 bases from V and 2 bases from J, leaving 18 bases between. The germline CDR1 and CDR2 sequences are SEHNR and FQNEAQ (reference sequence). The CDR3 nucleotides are TGTGCCAGCAGCCCTCCTTCGCCAGGCCCTCAAGAGACCCAGTACTTC. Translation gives CASSPPSPGPQETQYF.

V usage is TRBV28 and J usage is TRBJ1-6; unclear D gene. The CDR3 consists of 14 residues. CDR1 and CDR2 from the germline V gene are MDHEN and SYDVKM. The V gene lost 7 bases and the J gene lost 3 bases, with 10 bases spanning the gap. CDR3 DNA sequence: TGTGCCAGCAAGGTGAGGGACTATAATTCACCCCTCCACTTT. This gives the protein CASKVRDYNSPLHF.

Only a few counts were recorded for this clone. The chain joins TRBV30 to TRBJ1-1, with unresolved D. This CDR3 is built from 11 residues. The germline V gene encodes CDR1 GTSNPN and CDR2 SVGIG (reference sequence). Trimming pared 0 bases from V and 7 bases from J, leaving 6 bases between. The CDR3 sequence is CAWSVRDEAFF. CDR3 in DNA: TGTGCCTGGAGTGTACGAGATGAAGCTTTCTTT. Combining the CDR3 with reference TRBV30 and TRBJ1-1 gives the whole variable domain SQTIHQWPATLVQPVGSPLSLECTVEGTSNPNLYWYRQAAGRGLQLLFYSVGIGQISSEVPQNLSASRPQDRQFILSSKKLLLSDSGFYLCAWSVRDEAFFGQGTRLTVV.

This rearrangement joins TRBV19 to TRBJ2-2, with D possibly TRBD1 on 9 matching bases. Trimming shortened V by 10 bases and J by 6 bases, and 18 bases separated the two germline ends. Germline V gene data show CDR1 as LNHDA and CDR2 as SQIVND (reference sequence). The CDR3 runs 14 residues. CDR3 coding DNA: TGTGCCATCTCGGGGGGGGACAGGGCCGGGGAGCTGTTTTTT. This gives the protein CAISGGDRAGELFF.

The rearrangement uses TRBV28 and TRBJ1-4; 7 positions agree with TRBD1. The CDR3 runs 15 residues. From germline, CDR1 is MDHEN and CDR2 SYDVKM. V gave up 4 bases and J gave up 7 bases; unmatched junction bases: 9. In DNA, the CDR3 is TGTGCCAGCAGTTCTCCGACAGGGTCCAGTGAAAAACTGTTTTTT. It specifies CASSSPTGSSEKLFF.

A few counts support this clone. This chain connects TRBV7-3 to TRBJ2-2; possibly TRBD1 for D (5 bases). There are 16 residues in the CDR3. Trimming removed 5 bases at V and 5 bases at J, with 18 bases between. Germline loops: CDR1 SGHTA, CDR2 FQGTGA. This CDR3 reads CASSRRGGAETGELFF. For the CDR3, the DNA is TGTGCCAGCAGCCGCCGAGGTGGGGCGGAGACCGGGGAGCTGTTTTTT.

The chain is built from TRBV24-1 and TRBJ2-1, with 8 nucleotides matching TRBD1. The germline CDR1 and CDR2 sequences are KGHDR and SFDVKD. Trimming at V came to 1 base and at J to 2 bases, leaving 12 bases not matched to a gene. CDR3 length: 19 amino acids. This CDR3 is CATSDFPGTGANTYNEQFF. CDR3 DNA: TGTGCCACCAGTGATTTCCCTGGGACAGGAGCAAACACCTACAATGAGCAGTTCTTC.

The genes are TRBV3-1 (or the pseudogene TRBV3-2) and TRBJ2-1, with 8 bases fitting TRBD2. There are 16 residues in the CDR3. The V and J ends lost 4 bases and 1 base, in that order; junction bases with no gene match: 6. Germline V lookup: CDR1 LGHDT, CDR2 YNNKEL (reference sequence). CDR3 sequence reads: CASSLGTRTSYNEQFF. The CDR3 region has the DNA TGTGCCAGCAGCCTCGGGACTAGGACGTCCTACAATGAGCAGTTCTTC.

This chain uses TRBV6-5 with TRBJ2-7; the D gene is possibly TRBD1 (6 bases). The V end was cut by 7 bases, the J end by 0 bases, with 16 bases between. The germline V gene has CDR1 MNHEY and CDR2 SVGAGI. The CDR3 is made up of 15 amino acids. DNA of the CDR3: TGTGCCAGCACCCGCGGCCCGGACAGCTCCTACGAGCAGTACTTC. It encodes CASTRGPDSSYEQYF.

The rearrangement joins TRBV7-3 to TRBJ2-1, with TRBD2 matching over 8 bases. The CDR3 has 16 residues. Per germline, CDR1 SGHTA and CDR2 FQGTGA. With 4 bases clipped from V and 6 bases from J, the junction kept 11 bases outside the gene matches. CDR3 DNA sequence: TGTGCCAGCAGCTCATCCTCCAGCGGGGGAAGCAATGAGCAGTTCTTC. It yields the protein CASSSSSSGGSNEQFF.

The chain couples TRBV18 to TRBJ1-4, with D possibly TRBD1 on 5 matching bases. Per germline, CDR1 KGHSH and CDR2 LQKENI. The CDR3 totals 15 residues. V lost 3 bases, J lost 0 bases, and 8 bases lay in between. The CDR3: CASSPQGSTNEKLFF. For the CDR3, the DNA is TGTGCCAGCTCACCGCAGGGCTCAACTAATGAAAAACTGTTTTTT.

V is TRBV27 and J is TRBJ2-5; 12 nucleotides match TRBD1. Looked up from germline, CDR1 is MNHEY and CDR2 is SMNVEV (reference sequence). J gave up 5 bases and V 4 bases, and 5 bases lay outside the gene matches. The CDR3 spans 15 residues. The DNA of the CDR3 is TGTGCCAGCAGTTCTCCCGGGACAGGGGGCGAGACCCAGTACTTC. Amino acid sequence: CASSSPGTGGETQYF.

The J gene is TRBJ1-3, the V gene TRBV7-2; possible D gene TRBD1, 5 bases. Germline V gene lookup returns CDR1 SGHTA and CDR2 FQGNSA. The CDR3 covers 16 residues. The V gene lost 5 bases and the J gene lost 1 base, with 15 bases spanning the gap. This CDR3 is CASSPGGLGSGNTIYF. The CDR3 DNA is TGTGCCAGCAGCCCGGGGGGGTTGGGGTCTGGAAACACCATATATTTT.

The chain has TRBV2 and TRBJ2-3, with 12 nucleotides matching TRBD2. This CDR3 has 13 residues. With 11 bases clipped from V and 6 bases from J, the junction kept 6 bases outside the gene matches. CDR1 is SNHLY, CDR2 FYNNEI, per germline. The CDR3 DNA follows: TGTGCCTCCAGGACTAGCGGGGTGGATACGCAGTATTTT. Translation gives CASRTSGVDTQYF.

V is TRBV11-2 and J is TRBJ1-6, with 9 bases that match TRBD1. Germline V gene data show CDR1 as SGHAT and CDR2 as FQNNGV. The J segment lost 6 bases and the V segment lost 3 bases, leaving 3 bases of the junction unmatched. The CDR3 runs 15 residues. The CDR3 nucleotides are TGTGCCAGCAGCTTGGGACAGGGCTCTAATTCACCCCTCCACTTT. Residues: CASSLGQGSNSPLHF.

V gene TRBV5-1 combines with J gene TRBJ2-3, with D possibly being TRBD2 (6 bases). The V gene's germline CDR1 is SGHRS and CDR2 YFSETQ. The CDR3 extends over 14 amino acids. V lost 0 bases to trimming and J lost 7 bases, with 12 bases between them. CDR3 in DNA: TGCGCCAGCAGCTTGGGGAGGGATTTGAATACGCAGTATTTT. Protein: CASSLGRDLNTQYF.

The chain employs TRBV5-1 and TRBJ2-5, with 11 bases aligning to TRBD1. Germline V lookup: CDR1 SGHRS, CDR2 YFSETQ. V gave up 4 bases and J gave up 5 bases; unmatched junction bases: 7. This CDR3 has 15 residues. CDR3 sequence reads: CASSTGTGGSETQYF. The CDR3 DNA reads TGCGCCAGCAGCACCGGGACAGGGGGTAGTGAGACCCAGTACTTC.

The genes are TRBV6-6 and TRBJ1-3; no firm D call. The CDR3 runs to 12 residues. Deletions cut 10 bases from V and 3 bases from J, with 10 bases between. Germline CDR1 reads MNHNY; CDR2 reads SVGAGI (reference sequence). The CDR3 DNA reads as TGTGCCACTTCGAGTGTTGGAAACACCATATATTTT. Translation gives CATSSVGNTIYF.